This is a list of T cell receptor beta chains from one sample in a study of OX40 agonist ivuxolimab in advanced cancers. The data were produced by immunoSEQ multiplex PCR, yet TCRdb's version contains in-frame clones alone and is incomplete. This sample has some 15,000 clones, with about 83% found just once. This sample comprised CD4+ or CD8+ T cells sorted from blood, obtained in a trial of the OX40 agonist ivuxolimab. The receptor set was obtained from an adult with an advanced solid tumor such as melanoma, head and neck, liver or kidney cancer. CDR3s include the opening cysteine and the closing phenylalanine or tryptophan. The D gene is left open where the match is weak. The listing skips clone size in some rows; elsewhere it reads once, few, many or a size class.

D gene: TRBD2
J gene: TRBJ2-3
V gene: TRBV7-3
clone size: .
CDR3 protein: CASSLIGTSGRSDTQYF
CDR3 DNA: TGTGCCAGCAGCTTAATAGGGACTAGCGGGAGATCGGATACGCAGTATTTT

D gene: .
J gene: TRBJ2-2
V gene: TRBV7-9
clone size: .
CDR3 protein: CASSRAGNGELFF
CDR3 DNA: TGTGCCAGCAGCCGGGCTGGGAACGGGGAGCTGTTTTTT

D gene: .
J gene: TRBJ2-5
V gene: TRBV7-6
clone size: .
CDR3 protein: CASSLGSLTSKYF
CDR3 DNA: TGTGCCAGCAGCTTAGGATCCTTGACCTCGAAGTACTTC

D gene: TRBD2
J gene: TRBJ2-3
V gene: TRBV7-8
clone size: .
CDR3 protein: CASSLSPAGGGSDTQYF
CDR3 DNA: TGTGCCAGCAGCTTATCCCCAGCGGGAGGAGGGTCAGATACGCAGTATTTT

D gene: TRBD2
J gene: TRBJ2-3
V gene: TRBV4-2
clone size: few
CDR3 protein: CASSPFRGLATQYF
CDR3 DNA: TGTGCCAGCAGCCCATTCAGGGGACTAGCTACGCAGTATTTT

D gene: .
J gene: TRBJ2-1
V gene: TRBV28
clone size: .
CDR3 protein: CASSLLLDWDNEQFF
CDR3 DNA: TGTGCCAGCAGTTTACTGCTGGATTGGGACAATGAGCAGTTCTTC

D gene: .
J gene: TRBJ2-7
V gene: TRBV5-1
clone size: .
CDR3 protein: CASSLADRPYEQYF
CDR3 DNA: TGCGCCAGCAGCTTGGCCGACAGACCCTACGAGCAGTACTTC

D gene: TRBD2
J gene: TRBJ2-3
V gene: TRBV28
clone size: .
CDR3 protein: CASSRDGLAGGPGTDTQYF
CDR3 DNA: TGTGCCAGCAGTCGCGACGGACTAGCGGGAGGGCCCGGCACAGATACGCAGTATTTT

D gene: .
J gene: TRBJ2-5
V gene: TRBV13
clone size: .
CDR3 protein: CASSLVNGGETQYF
CDR3 DNA: TGTGCCAGCAGCTTAGTAAATGGGGGGGAGACCCAGTACTTC

D gene: TRBD2
J gene: TRBJ2-5
V gene: TRBV25-1
clone size: .
CDR3 protein: CASSELGLNHETQYF
CDR3 DNA: TGTGCCAGCAGTGAATTGGGACTAAACCACGAGACCCAGTACTTC

D gene: TRBD1
J gene: TRBJ2-4
V gene: TRBV5-1
clone size: .
CDR3 protein: CASSPSGGLAKNIQYF
CDR3 DNA: TGCGCCAGCAGCCCCTCAGGGGGATTGGCCAAAAACATTCAGTACTTC

D gene: TRBD1
J gene: TRBJ2-1
V gene: TRBV9
clone size: .
CDR3 protein: CASSPSGQGRGNEQFF
CDR3 DNA: TGTGCCAGCAGCCCATCGGGACAGGGAAGGGGCAATGAGCAGTTCTTC

D gene: .
J gene: TRBJ2-1
V gene: TRBV4-3
clone size: .
CDR3 protein: CASSQSSSYNEQFF
CDR3 DNA: TGCGCCAGCAGCCAATCTAGCTCCTACAATGAGCAGTTCTTC

D gene: TRBD1
J gene: TRBJ2-7
V gene: TRBV19
clone size: once
CDR3 protein: CASSSGTGLYEQYF
CDR3 DNA: TGTGCCAGTAGCTCCGGGACAGGGTTGTACGAGCAGTACTTC

D gene: .
J gene: TRBJ2-7
V gene: TRBV19
clone size: .
CDR3 protein: CASSMAAGPSYEQYF
CDR3 DNA: TGTGCCAGTAGTATGGCGGCGGGCCCGTCCTACGAGCAGTACTTC

D gene: TRBD2
J gene: TRBJ2-4
V gene: TRBV28
clone size: .
CDR3 protein: CASSLAGENIQYF
CDR3 DNA: TGTGCCAGCAGCCTAGCGGGTGAAAACATTCAGTACTTC

D gene: TRBD1
J gene: TRBJ1-2
V gene: TRBV28
clone size: .
CDR3 protein: CASSLIGGQGYYGYTF
CDR3 DNA: TGTGCCAGCAGTTTAATAGGGGGACAGGGATACTATGGCTACACCTTC

D gene: .
J gene: TRBJ1-2
V gene: TRBV28
clone size: medium-sized
CDR3 protein: CASSLPQGLPYGYTF
CDR3 DNA: TGTGCCAGCAGTTTACCACAGGGCCTTCCCTATGGCTACACCTTC

D gene: TRBD1
J gene: TRBJ2-7
V gene: TRBV11-2
clone size: .
CDR3 protein: CASSGRQGNEQYF
CDR3 DNA: TGTGCCAGCAGCGGACGACAGGGGAACGAGCAGTACTTC

D gene: TRBD1
J gene: TRBJ1-2
V gene: TRBV13
clone size: .
CDR3 protein: CASSSGTGKGYTF
CDR3 DNA: TGTGCCAGCAGTTCCGGGACAGGGAAGGGCTACACCTTC

D gene: TRBD2
J gene: TRBJ2-1
V gene: TRBV9
clone size: .
CDR3 protein: CASSPGTSGSFEQFF
CDR3 DNA: TGTGCCAGCAGCCCGGGGACTAGCGGGAGTTTTGAGCAGTTCTTC

D gene: .
J gene: TRBJ2-7
V gene: TRBV9
clone size: once
CDR3 protein: CASSVGSQIYEQYF
CDR3 DNA: TGTGCCAGCAGCGTAGGCAGCCAAATCTACGAGCAGTACTTC